Following are 5 T cell receptor beta chains from one sample sequenced in a study of T cells after yellow fever vaccination. MiXCR, run by TCRdb on the 5' RACE reads, gives a single entry per CDR3 protein. Of about 300,000 distinct CDR3 sequences listed, around 7.3% are singletons. Sequencing used PBMCs, obtained about 49 days after the first yellow fever vaccination. The receptor set was obtained from a man aged 18 to 30 who received the YFV17D yellow fever vaccine.

This clonotype was detected a few times. J is TRBJ2-5 and V is TRBV15; D is undetermined. CDR3 length equals 15 residues. Germline values: CDR1 LNHNV, CDR2 YYDKDF (reference sequence). V lost 8 bases, J lost 4 bases, and 20 bases lay in between. CDR3 loop: CATASRSSKVETQYF. CDR3 sequence (DNA): TGTGCCACCGCAAGCCGCTCCAGTAAGGTAGAGACCCAGTACTTC.

This clonotype turned up a few times. V and J are TRBV7-9 and TRBJ2-1; D is undetermined. CDR3 length equals 15 residues. Trimming removed 5 bases from V and 4 bases from J, with 15 bases in between. Germline V gene sequence: CDR1 SEHNR, CDR2 FQNEAQ (reference sequence). The CDR3 sequence is CASSPRGLEYNEQFF. The DNA of the CDR3 is TGTGCCAGCAGCCCCCGTGGGCTGGAATACAATGAGCAGTTCTTC. Combining the CDR3 with reference TRBV7-9 and TRBJ2-1 gives the whole variable domain DTGVSQNPRHKITKRGQNVTFRCDPISEHNRLYWYRQTLGQGPEFLTYFQNEAQLEKSRLLSDRFSAERPKGSFSTLEIQRTEQGDSAMYLCASSPRGLEYNEQFFGPGTRLTVL.

This clonotype was counted a few times. The J gene is TRBJ1-2, the V gene TRBV27; 7 nucleotides match TRBD1. The V and J ends lost 6 bases and 4 bases, in that order; junction bases with no gene match: 8. CDR3 length: 14 residues. Germline lookup yields CDR1 MNHEY and CDR2 SMNVEV (reference sequence). The CDR3 coding sequence is TGTGCCAGCAGCCTGACAGGGACCATCTATGGCTACACCTTC. Translated: CASSLTGTIYGYTF.

This chain links TRBV6-5 with TRBJ2-7, with 10 bases aligning to TRBD2. Trimming at V came to 0 bases and at J to 7 bases, leaving 9 bases not matched to a gene. Germline assignment: CDR1 MNHEY and CDR2 SVGAGI. CDR3 length equals 16 residues. The CDR3 region is CASSYSGSGGRAEQYF. In DNA, the CDR3 is TGTGCCAGCAGTTACTCTGGTAGCGGGGGGCGAGCTGAGCAGTACTTC.

The chain links TRBV5-1 to TRBJ2-7; tentative D call: TRBD1 (5 bases). The CDR3 is 13 amino acids. Trimming cost V 4 bases and J 3 bases, with 11 bases left between them. Germline CDR1 is SGHRS and CDR2 is YFSETQ. The CDR3 loop reads CASSPDSLYEQYF. DNA for the CDR3: TGCGCCAGCAGCCCCGACAGTCTCTACGAGCAGTACTTC.